These T cell receptor beta chains were read from a single sample in a study of blood T cell repertoires in COVID-19. The repertoire was sequenced with immunoSEQ multiplex PCR; TCRdb's copy has only in-frame clones and lacks some. The sample carries 380,000 or so clones, over 65% recorded once. The specimen sequenced was peripheral blood. The receptors stem from a human donor with acute or convalescent COVID-19. The donor label of this sample is uncertain. Each CDR3 is given with its conserved first and last residue.

V gene | CDR3 protein
TRBV5-5 | CASRRGTALFTEQFF
TRBV28 | CASSLGGAPYGYTF
TRBV15 | CATRGAANYGYTF
TRBV30 | CAWISGGGTTEAFF
TRBV5-8 | CASSWTGIPTEAFF
TRBV7-6 | CASSLGGSPNTEAFF
TRBV6-5 | CASSYLTEGHYGYTF
TRBV3-1/TRBV3-2 | CASSQDRSPERQILNEQFF
TRBV3-1/TRBV3-2 | CASSHSGFGGYTF
TRBV5-8 | CASSLVGAADNEQFF
TRBV7-6 | CASSPRTNEKLFF